These T cell receptor beta chains were read from a single sample in a study of blood T cells in healthy people across ages. MiXCR, applied by TCRdb to the 5' RACE reads, yields one record per CDR3 protein. This sample has 700,000 to 900,000 distinct CDR3 sequences, with 53% found just once. Sequenced sample: blood. The origin of the receptors is a man at least 80 years old in good health. Each CDR3 is given with its conserved first and last residue. D genes are given only for firm matches. Some rows mark clone size as missing; the rest say once, few, many or name a class of expanded clone.

J | D | size | V | CDR3 | DNA
TRBJ2-1 | TRBD2 | - | TRBV9 | CASSVVGSGASSYNEQFF | TGTGCCAGCAGCGTAGTTGGTAGCGGGGCAAGCTCCTACAATGAGCAGTTCTTC
TRBJ2-5 | - | - | TRBV5-1 | CASSAGTPHETQYF | TGCGCCAGCAGCGCCGGGACACCCCATGAGACCCAGTACTTC
TRBJ2-7 | TRBD1 | - | TRBV27 | CASSSRDRGYEQYF | TGTGCCAGCAGTTCCCGGGACAGGGGCTACGAGCAGTACTTC
TRBJ1-1 | - | once | TRBV10-3 | CATLPSQLGNTEAFF | TGTGCCACCCTTCCTTCACAGCTCGGGAACACTGAAGCTTTCTTT
TRBJ2-7 | - | - | TRBV11-2 | CASTWTPGRDYEQYF | TGTGCCAGCACCTGGACTCCCGGGAGAGACTACGAGCAGTACTTC
TRBJ1-2 | TRBD1 | - | TRBV20-1 | CSAPGQERPYGYTF | TGCAGTGCTCCCGGACAGGAAAGGCCCTATGGCTACACCTTC
TRBJ1-4 | - | - | TRBV21-1 | CASRKGGGRRGEKLFF | TGTGCCAGCAGAAAAGGGGGGGGACGGAGAGGTGAAAAACTGTTTTTT
TRBJ2-7 | TRBD1 | - | TRBV4-1 | CANSQEGTGVEQYF | TGCGCCAACAGCCAAGAGGGGACAGGGGTCGAGCAGTACTTC
TRBJ2-5 | - | few | TRBV20-1 | CSARSGSSEPQETQYF | TGCAGTGCTAGAAGTGGGTCTAGCGAACCCCAAGAGACCCAGTACTTC
TRBJ1-2 | - | - | TRBV20-1 | CSARVPGDLPLYGYTF | TGCAGTGCTAGAGTTCCGGGGGACCTTCCTCTCTATGGCTACACCTTC
TRBJ2-1 | TRBD2 | - | TRBV20-1 | CSVIRLASLNEQFF | TGCAGTGTCATACGACTAGCGTCTCTCAATGAGCAGTTCTTC
TRBJ2-1 | TRBD1 | few | TRBV24-1 | CATGQGVSLGEQFF | TGTGCCACGGGACAGGGGGTCTCCTTGGGTGAGCAGTTCTTC
TRBJ2-6 | - | - | TRBV3-1 | CASSHLPGPSSGANVLTF | TGTGCCAGCAGTCATCTACCGGGACCCAGCTCTGGGGCCAACGTCCTGACTTTC
TRBJ2-1 | TRBD1 | - | TRBV20-1 | CSATSGTGLFNEQFF | TGCAGTGCGACGTCCGGGACAGGTCTGTTCAATGAGCAGTTCTTC
TRBJ2-1 | - | few | TRBV4-1 | CASSFRDSMNNEQFF | TGCGCCAGCAGCTTCCGGGACTCAATGAACAATGAGCAGTTCTTC
TRBJ2-7 | - | - | TRBV24-1 | CATSGSPSGEQYF | TGTGCCACCAGTGGCTCCCCGTCGGGGGAGCAGTACTTC
TRBJ2-7 | TRBD1 | - | TRBV6-1 | CASSRTGGNYEQYF | TGTGCCAGCAGTCGGACAGGGGGCAACTACGAGCAGTACTTC
TRBJ2-7 | TRBD1 | few | TRBV20-1 | CSASWAHRGSYEQYF | TGCAGTGCCAGCTGGGCGCACAGGGGCTCCTACGAGCAGTACTTC
TRBJ2-3 | TRBD2 | - | TRBV12-5 | CASAQGDSGMTDTQYF | TGTGCTAGTGCCCAAGGGGATAGCGGGATGACAGATACGCAGTATTTT
TRBJ1-2 | - | - | TRBV5-6 | CASSPGRLPRLNYGYTF | TGTGCCAGCAGCCCTGGGAGACTACCCCGCCTTAACTATGGCTACACCTTC
TRBJ1-1 | - | few | TRBV3-1 | CASSRNPTGHTEAFF | TGTGCCAGCAGTCGAAATCCCACAGGTCACACTGAAGCTTTCTTT
TRBJ2-7 | - | - | TRBV7-9 | CANSSVGEQYF | TGTGCCAACAGCTCAGTCGGGGAGCAGTACTTC
TRBJ2-7 | TRBD2 | - | TRBV7-2 | CASSSGRDGEQYF | TGTGCCAGTAGTAGCGGGAGGGATGGCGAGCAGTACTTC
TRBJ1-2 | - | - | TRBV3-1 | CASSLGTGGYTF | TGTGCCAGCAGCCTTGGGACCGGGGGCTACACCTTC
TRBJ2-4 | TRBD2 | once | TRBV7-2 | CASSPGLAGGPGIQYF | TGTGCCAGCAGCCCCGGTTTAGCGGGAGGGCCGGGGATTCAGTACTTC
TRBJ2-5 | TRBD2 | - | TRBV12-3/TRBV12-4 | CASRPAGHYSEQYF | TGTGCCAGCAGACCAGCGGGGCATTACTCGGAGCAGTACTTC
TRBJ2-1 | - | few | TRBV5-1 | CASSLVSRSYNEQFF | TGCGCCAGCAGCTTGGTTAGCAGGTCCTACAATGAGCAGTTCTTC
TRBJ2-5 | TRBD2 | - | TRBV20-1 | CSAREPGGFQETQYF | TGCAGTGCTAGGGAGCCGGGGGGGTTCCAAGAGACCCAGTACTTC
TRBJ1-2 | TRBD1 | - | TRBV28 | CASSSSRDRVRPFNGYTF | TGTGCCAGCAGTTCCTCCCGGGACAGGGTTCGTCCTTTCAATGGCTACACCTTC
TRBJ2-3 | TRBD1 | few | TRBV11-1 | CASSPGQGESDTQYF | TGTGCCAGCAGCCCGGGGCAGGGGGAATCGGATACGCAGTATTTT
TRBJ2-4 | - | once | TRBV28 | CASSEGYGDGQYF | TGTGCCAGCAGCGAGGGGTACGGAGACGGGCAGTACTTC
TRBJ1-6 | TRBD1 | - | TRBV27 | CASSPHRGSKDSPLHF | TGTGCCAGCAGTCCGCACAGGGGGAGTAAGGATTCACCCCTCCACTTT
TRBJ1-2 | - | - | TRBV11-2 | CASSLEPGVGGYTF | TGTGCCAGCAGCTTAGAGCCAGGGGTTGGGGGCTACACCTTC
TRBJ2-5 | - | - | TRBV7-9 | CASSLALGAGETQYF | TGTGCCAGCAGCTTAGCGTTAGGGGCTGGAGAGACCCAGTACTTC
TRBJ2-5 | - | once | TRBV9 | CASSVATWDNEQYF | TGTGCCAGCAGCGTAGCTACATGGGACAATGAGCAGTACTTC
TRBJ2-1 | - | - | TRBV5-1 | CASSLGGSSSYNEQFF | TGCGCCAGCAGCTTGGGAGGCTCAAGCTCCTACAATGAGCAGTTCTTC
TRBJ1-2 | - | few | TRBV7-9 | CASSLETSKGYTF | TGTGCCAGCAGCTTAGAGACGTCGAAAGGCTACACCTTC
TRBJ2-1 | - | - | TRBV7-9 | CASTLREGPNEQFF | TGTGCCAGCACCCTTCGAGAGGGTCCCAATGAGCAGTTCTTC
TRBJ1-2 | - | - | TRBV29-1 | CSVVKQEGPYGYTF | TGCAGCGTTGTAAAGCAGGAGGGGCCCTATGGCTACACCTTC
TRBJ2-7 | - | - | TRBV28 | CASITFRAPGPYEQYF | TGTGCCAGTATAACCTTCCGGGCCCCGGGGCCCTACGAGCAGTACTTC
TRBJ2-7 | - | few | TRBV27 | CASSLWGDLATEQYF | TGTGCCAGCAGTTTATGGGGGGACCTCGCTACCGAGCAGTACTTC
TRBJ1-1 | - | - | TRBV6-6 | CASSTLRGTLNTEAFF | TGTGCCAGCAGTACTCTCAGGGGAACCCTGAACACTGAAGCTTTCTTT
TRBJ2-5 | - | few | TRBV28 | CASRTGLSETQYF | TGTGCCAGCAGGACGGGGTTATCGGAGACCCAGTACTTC
TRBJ1-1 | - | - | TRBV20-1 | CSARGGVGVTEAFF | TGCAGTGCTAGGGGAGGGGTGGGGGTTACTGAAGCTTTCTTT
TRBJ2-6 | - | - | TRBV5-1 | CASSLTGPGANVLTF | TGCGCCAGCAGCCTCACCGGGCCTGGGGCCAACGTCCTGACTTTC
TRBJ2-5 | TRBD2 | few | TRBV12-3/TRBV12-4 | CASSHFPGTNQETQYF | TGTGCCAGCAGTCATTTCCCGGGGACTAACCAAGAGACCCAGTACTTC
TRBJ2-5 | TRBD1 | few | TRBV7-9 | CASRRQGGGETQYF | TGTGCCAGCAGGCGACAGGGGGGCGGAGAGACCCAGTACTTC
TRBJ2-7 | - | - | TRBV7-9 | CASSLAGGPEQYF | TGTGCCAGCAGCTTAGCAGGCGGACCCGAGCAGTACTTC
TRBJ1-3 | TRBD1 | - | TRBV9 | CASSASGGLGNTIYF | TGTGCCAGCAGCGCCTCAGGGGGCTTAGGAAACACCATATATTTT
TRBJ2-7 | - | few | TRBV20-1 | CSAMVLPYEQYF | TGCAGTGCTATGGTGCTACCCTACGAGCAGTACTTC
TRBJ2-1 | - | - | TRBV20-1 | CSANPLSTTRSYNEQFF | TGCAGTGCTAATCCCCTGTCTACCACCCGCTCCTACAATGAGCAGTTCTTC